This passage covers 2 T cell receptor beta chains from one sample sequenced in a study of OX40 agonist ivuxolimab in advanced cancers. Libraries were made using the immunoSEQ multiplex PCR assay. TCRdb took this table from immuneACCESS and kept in-frame rearrangements with V and J called. Such tables lack part of the clones; where checked against another copy, unresolved V genes explain under half of the gap, and the rest is unexplained. This sample comprises roughly 7,900 clones, over 55% of them detected only once. The ten biggest clones cover over 40% of the sample. Source: CD4+ or CD8+ T cells sorted from blood, taken in a trial of the OX40 agonist ivuxolimab. The receptors stem from an adult with an advanced solid tumor such as melanoma, head and neck, liver or kidney cancer.

The V call is TRBV6-1, the J call TRBJ1-1; D perhaps matches TRBD1 (6 bases). This CDR3 has 13 residues. Per the germline V gene, CDR1 is MNHNS and CDR2 is SASEGT. V was trimmed by 6 bases and J by 10 bases, leaving 18 bases between them. The CDR3 loop reads CASSPMGGRGAFF. In DNA form, the CDR3 reads TGTGCCAGCAGCCCCATGGGGGGGCGGGGAGCTTTCTTT.

The J gene is TRBJ1-5, the V gene TRBV27, with 11 bases matching TRBD1. V was pared by 6 bases and J by 3 bases, with 7 bases of the junction left unmatched. The CDR3 length is 16 residues. Germline-derived CDR1 and CDR2 are MNHEY and SMNVEV (reference sequence). CDR3 in DNA: TGTGCCAGCAGCCCCCGGGGACAGGGGGACAATCAGCCCCAGCATTTT. Translated, it gives CASSPRGQGDNQPQHF.